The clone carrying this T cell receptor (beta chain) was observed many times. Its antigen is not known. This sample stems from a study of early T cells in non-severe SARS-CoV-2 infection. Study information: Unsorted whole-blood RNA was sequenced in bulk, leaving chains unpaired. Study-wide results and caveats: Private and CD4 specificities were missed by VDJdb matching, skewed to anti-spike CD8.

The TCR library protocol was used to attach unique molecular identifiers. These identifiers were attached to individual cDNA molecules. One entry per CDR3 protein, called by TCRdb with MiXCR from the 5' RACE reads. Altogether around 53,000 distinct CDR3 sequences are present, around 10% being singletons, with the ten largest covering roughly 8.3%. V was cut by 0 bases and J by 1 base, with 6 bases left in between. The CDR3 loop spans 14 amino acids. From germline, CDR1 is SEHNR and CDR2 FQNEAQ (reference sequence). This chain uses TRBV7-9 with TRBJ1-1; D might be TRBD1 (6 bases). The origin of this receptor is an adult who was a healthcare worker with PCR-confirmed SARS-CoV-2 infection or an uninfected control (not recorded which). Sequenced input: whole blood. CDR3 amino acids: CASSLATGNTEAFF. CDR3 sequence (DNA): TGTGCCAGCAGCTTAGCGACAGGGAACACTGAAGCTTTCTTT.